This T cell receptor beta chain was obtained from a study of OX40 agonist ivuxolimab in advanced cancers. Sequencing used immunoSEQ multiplex PCR; TCRdb keeps in-frame clones, though not all of them. The table lists 46,000 or so clones, 60% to 80% of them singletons. V was pared by 5 bases and J by 3 bases, with 6 bases of the junction left unmatched. Germline V lookup: CDR1 SEHNR, CDR2 FQNEAQ (reference sequence). CDR3 length: 14 residues. The sample was CD4+ or CD8+ T cells sorted from blood, taken in a trial of the OX40 agonist ivuxolimab. The receptor was derived from an adult with an advanced solid tumor such as melanoma, head and neck, liver or kidney cancer. The chain links TRBV7-9 to TRBJ2-5, with 7 bases fitting TRBD1. The CDR3 here is CASSVGQKEETQYF. In DNA form, the CDR3 reads TGTGCCAGCAGCGTGGGACAGAAAGAAGAGACCCAGTACTTC. Full variable domain (remainder filled in from reference TRBV7-9 and TRBJ2-5): DTGVSQNPRHKITKRGQNVTFRCDPISEHNRLYWYRQTLGQGPEFLTYFQNEAQLEKSRLLSDRFSAERPKGSFSTLEIQRTEQGDSAMYLCASSVGQKEETQYFGPGTRLLVL.